This entry is about one T cell receptor beta chain. The source of the sample is a study of blood T cell repertoires in COVID-19. Study context: Sites across the United States, Italy and Spain contributed samples from acute and convalescent COVID-19.

The germline CDR1 and CDR2 sequences are KGHSH and LQKENI. Trimming took off 0 bases at V and 0 bases at J, with 11 bases between the two ends. This CDR3 is 16 amino acids long. Participant-reported clinical history was the basis for cohort assignment. Recovery among Cohort 3 donors was established by two negative PCRs, clearance, or symptom resolution. In the original processing: Reference gene primer amplification gave nucleated cell count estimates. Clones were sequenced by immunoSEQ multiplex PCR, and TCRdb holds only the in-frame ones, with some missing. The V and J calls and clone size come from that table; D and trimming were worked out from the DNA. Among some 200,000 clones, about 81% were seen once, and the ten largest hold about 9.3%.

Sequencing input: PBMCs or T cells enriched from blood (not recorded which). V usage is TRBV18 and J usage is TRBJ1-1; D is undetermined. The TCR originated in a man aged 40-49 years who had recovered from COVID-19. CDR3 in amino acids: CASSPPGVSMNTEAFF. CDR3 DNA: TGTGCCAGCTCACCACCCGGGGTGTCTATGAACACTGAAGCTTTCTTT.